This TCR beta chain emerged from a study of early T cells in non-severe SARS-CoV-2 infection. TCRdb redid the calling of the 5' RACE reads with MiXCR, one entry per CDR3 protein. The table shows around 33,000 distinct CDR3 sequences, with about 4.6% occurring only once. This clonotype came up a few times. The CDR3 spans 14 residues. V was shortened by 6 bases and J by 3 bases, with 13 bases between the two germline ends. In germline, CDR1 is WSHSY, CDR2 SAAADI. The sequence came from an adult who was a healthcare worker with PCR-confirmed SARS-CoV-2 infection or an uninfected control (not recorded which). The chain carries TRBV10-2 and TRBJ2-3; the D gene is possibly TRBD2 (6 bases). Sequencing used whole blood. For the CDR3, the DNA is TGCGCCAGCAGGAGGACGGGAGATACAGATACGCAGTATTTT. This translates into CASRRTGDTDTQYF.